The next 31 T cell receptor beta chains were all read from a single sample in a study of CD4 T cells in relation to SARS-CoV-2 and coronaviruses. Unexposed donor CD4+ T cells date from 2011-2018, before the COVID-19 pandemic. After ten to eleven days of culture, CD4+ T cells were isolated. Profiled with immunoSEQ multiplex PCR; TCRdb holds only in-frame clones, not every one. The table lists more than 25,000 clones, roughly four fifths of them singletons. Their cognate antigens are unknown. The sequenced sample consisted of CD4+ T cells from PBMCs, cultured in vitro. These receptors all stem from a human donor in good health.

This chain joins TRBV10-3 and TRBJ2-7, with 8 nucleotides matching TRBD1. This CDR3 has 12 amino acids. Germline loops: CDR1 ENHRY, CDR2 SYGVKD. The ends lost 3 bases at V and 8 bases at J; junction bases unmatched: 3. The CDR3 protein is CAISDGQGKQYF. The CDR3 region has the DNA TGTGCCATCAGTGACGGACAGGGAAAGCAGTACTTC.

This sequence joins TRBV7-2 and TRBJ2-7; 9 positions match TRBD1. CDR3 size: 17 residues. Germline loops: CDR1 SGHTA, CDR2 FQGNSA. V was clipped by 0 bases and J by 0 bases; unmatched bases: 6. The chain's CDR3 is CASSLAYRGRFSYEQYF. The CDR3 nucleotides read TGTGCCAGCAGCTTAGCTTACAGGGGGCGATTCTCCTACGAGCAGTACTTC.

V and J are TRBV6-4 and TRBJ2-1, with D possibly called TRBD1 or TRBD2 (5 bases each). V shed 4 bases and J shed 7 bases, with 14 bases lying between them. The germline CDR1 and CDR2 sequences are MRHNA and SNTAGT. The CDR3 spans 14 residues. The CDR3, as DNA: TGTGCCAGCAGTGCGGGGACCTCCAAGAATGAGCAGTTCTTC. Encoded protein: CASSAGTSKNEQFF.

The rearrangement links TRBV5-4 to TRBJ1-6, with D possibly matching TRBD1 (6 bases). CDR1 SGHNT and CDR2 YYREEE come from the germline V gene (reference sequence). The V and J ends lost 2 bases and 9 bases respectively, with 15 bases between them. This CDR3 region has 15 residues. CDR3 loop: CASSFSPDSFSPLHF. CDR3 DNA sequence: TGTGCCAGCAGCTTTTCCCCGGACAGTTTTTCACCCCTCCACTTT.

The genes are TRBV28 and TRBJ2-3, with 9 bases identical to TRBD2. CDR1 MDHEN and CDR2 SYDVKM come from the germline V gene. V was clipped by 1 base and J by 2 bases; unmatched bases: 7. The CDR3 extends over 17 amino acids. The CDR3 nucleotides read TGTGCCAGCAGTTTATCGGAACTAGCGGGTACCACAGATACGCAGTATTTT. Translation gives CASSLSELAGTTDTQYF.

The V and J genes are TRBV9 and TRBJ2-5, with TRBD2 matching over 9 bases. The CDR3 loop spans 16 amino acids. Looked up from germline, CDR1 is SGDLS and CDR2 is YYNGEE. Trimming removed 2 bases from V and 5 bases from J; junction bases left unmatched: 10. As DNA, the CDR3 is TGTGCCAGCAGCGTTGGGGTTGCGGGGGGGCCTGAGACCCAGTACTTC. This gives the protein CASSVGVAGGPETQYF.

This rearrangement joins TRBV12-5 to TRBJ2-1; unclear D gene. Germline V CDR1 and CDR2: LGHNT, FRNRAP. With 6 bases removed from V and 6 bases from J, the gap between germline ends came to 18 bases. The CDR3 runs to 15 residues. The CDR3, as DNA: TGTGCTAGTGGCCAAGAATACAGCTGGGGCAATGAGCAGTTCTTC. This translates into CASGQEYSWGNEQFF.

This rearrangement joins TRBV9 to TRBJ2-5, with D possibly being TRBD1 or TRBD2 (7 bases each). There are 16 residues in the CDR3. V lost 0 bases, J lost 4 bases, and 16 bases lay in between. CDR1 is SGDLS and CDR2 is YYNGEE in the germline V gene. The CDR3 coding sequence is TGTGCCAGCAGCGTAGCTGGGCAGGGGGGGAGAGAGACCCAGTACTTC. It translates to CASSVAGQGGRETQYF.

The V gene is TRBV4-1, the J gene TRBJ2-2, with TRBD2 matching 11 bases. From germline, CDR1 is MGHRA and CDR2 YSYEKL. The V and J ends lost 7 bases and 3 bases, in that order; junction bases with no gene match: 7. CDR3 size: 16 residues. The CDR3 bases are TGCGCCAGCACCCGTAGCGGGAGGGCCGACACCGGGGAGCTGTTTTTT. Translated, it gives CASTRSGRADTGELFF.

This clone was seen just once. V gene TRBV20-1 combines with J gene TRBJ2-7; a possible D gene is TRBD2 (5 bases). Trimming pared 0 bases from V and 6 bases from J, leaving 6 bases between. The CDR3 consists of 11 residues. The germline V gene encodes CDR1 DFQATT and CDR2 SNEGSKA (reference sequence). The DNA of the CDR3 is TGCAGTGCTAGAGACGGGGTCGAGCAGTACTTC. Its protein is CSARDGVEQYF.

This clone appeared once. The rearrangement joins TRBV6-5 to TRBJ2-3, with TRBD2 matching over 7 bases. This CDR3 has 14 residues. The germline V gene encodes CDR1 MNHEY and CDR2 SVGAGI. Trimming cost V 6 bases and J 2 bases; bases outside gene matches: 5. CDR3 amino acids: CASSAAGNTDTQYF. The CDR3 bases are TGTGCCAGCAGCGCAGCGGGGAACACAGATACGCAGTATTTT.

The chain carries TRBV11-2 and TRBJ1-2; D call uncertain. The V gene's germline CDR1 is SGHAT and CDR2 FQNNGV. This CDR3 comprises 16 residues. Trimming removed 4 bases at V and 4 bases at J, with 19 bases between. CDR3 nucleotides: TGTGCCAGCAGCTCCTCGCTCGGGGTTGCTCCCTATGGCTACACCTTC. Translated, it gives CASSSSLGVAPYGYTF.

The chain combines TRBV7-2 with TRBJ2-3; D is ambiguous. CDR1 and CDR2 (germline): SGHTA, FQGNSA. The CDR3 has 14 residues. V was shortened by 3 bases and J by 3 bases, with 10 bases between the two germline ends. CDR3 DNA: TGTGCCAGCAGCTTGGGGTTAGGAACAGATACGCAGTATTTT. Its protein is CASSLGLGTDTQYF.

In nucleotides, the CDR3 is TGTGCCAGCACCCCTAGCGGGGTTAGCACAGATACGCAGTATTTT. It translates to CASTPSGVSTDTQYF. The chain joins TRBV9 to TRBJ2-3; 9 bases agree with TRBD2. This CDR3 comprises 15 residues. CDR1 and CDR2 (germline): SGDLS, YYNGEE. J was trimmed by 0 bases and V by 6 bases; bases with no gene match: 5.

This clone has a handful of counts. The rearrangement uses TRBV7-6 and TRBJ2-1, with a possible D match to TRBD2 (6 bases). The germline V gene encodes CDR1 SGHVS and CDR2 FNYEAQ. With 5 bases removed from V and 0 bases from J, the gap between germline ends came to 20 bases. The CDR3 has 18 residues. In DNA form, the CDR3 reads TGTGCCAGCAGCGCGACTAGGGTAAGCCCCAGCTCCTACAATGAGCAGTTCTTC. It translates to CASSATRVSPSSYNEQFF.

This clone was observed once. The chain carries TRBV6-2 or TRBV6-3 and TRBJ2-3; TRBD2 aligns across 12 bases. Germline trimming cut 5 bases from V and 1 base from J; bases unmatched to any gene: 7. The germline V gene encodes CDR1 MNHEY and CDR2 SVGEGT. The CDR3 covers 17 residues. The CDR3 bases are TGTGCCAGCAGTCCGTCTACTAGCGGGGGGCGCACAGATACGCAGTATTTT. This translates into CASSPSTSGGRTDTQYF.

V is TRBV19 and J is TRBJ2-2, with TRBD2 identical over 8 bases. Germline-derived CDR1 and CDR2 are LNHDA and SQIVND (reference sequence). The CDR3 has 16 residues. Trimming took 6 bases from V and 7 from J; bases not matched to a gene: 13. In DNA, the CDR3 is TGTGCCAGTAGCAAGACCCCACGGGGGGGGATCGGGGAGCTGTTTTTT. This sequence encodes CASSKTPRGGIGELFF.

The chain combines TRBV7-7 with TRBJ2-5; 10 positions match TRBD2. The trim removed 0 bases at V and 3 bases at J, leaving 1 base unmatched. Germline V gives CDR1 SSHAT, CDR2 FNYEAQ (reference sequence). The CDR3 has 15 residues. CDR3 sequence reads: CASSLALAGEETQYF. The CDR3 DNA reads as TGTGCCAGCAGCTTAGCGCTAGCGGGGGAAGAGACCCAGTACTTC.

The chain couples TRBV25-1 to TRBJ2-1, with 9 bases identical to TRBD2. V lost 1 base to trimming and J lost 9 bases; unmatched junction nucleotides: 10. Germline CDR1 and CDR2: MGHDK and SYGVNS. The CDR3 has 16 amino acids. CDR3 protein: CASSEWGGGATVEQFF. Written as DNA, the CDR3 is TGTGCCAGCAGTGAATGGGGCGGGGGGGCCACGGTTGAGCAGTTCTTC. The full variable domain, completed using reference TRBV25-1 and TRBJ2-1, is EADIYQTPRYLVIGTGKKITLECSQTMGHDKMYWYQQDPGMELHLIHYSYGVNSTEKGDLSSESTVSRIRTEHFPLTLESARPSHTSQYLCASSEWGGGATVEQFFGPGTRLTVL.

The V and J genes are TRBV7-2 and TRBJ1-2; 7 nucleotides agree with TRBD1. The CDR3 loop spans 14 amino acids. Germline assignment: CDR1 SGHTA and CDR2 FQGNSA. V was clipped by 5 bases and J by 6 bases; unmatched bases: 9. The CDR3 reads CASSLLTGSHGYTF. The CDR3 coding sequence is TGTGCCAGCAGCCTCCTGACAGGGAGTCATGGCTACACCTTC.

The chain uses TRBV5-1 and TRBJ1-2; D remains unclear. V was clipped by 0 bases and J by 7 bases, with 7 bases between them. This CDR3 spans 12 amino acids. Germline-derived CDR1 and CDR2 are SGHRS and YFSETQ. The CDR3 is CASSLEGSGYTF. CDR3 sequence (DNA): TGCGCCAGCAGCTTGGAAGGGTCTGGCTACACCTTC.

J is TRBJ2-5 and V is TRBV2; no firm D call. Germline V gene data show CDR1 as SNHLY and CDR2 as FYNNEI. CDR3 length: 12 residues. The germline V and J ends were trimmed by 11 bases and 2 bases, with 12 bases remaining between them. This CDR3 is CAGGPTQETQYF. The DNA of the CDR3 is TGTGCCGGCGGTCCTACTCAAGAGACCCAGTACTTC.

This chain connects TRBV9 to TRBJ2-5, with 8 bases aligning to TRBD1. Germline-derived CDR1 and CDR2 are SGDLS and YYNGEE. After removal of 3 bases from V and 4 bases from J, the junction contained 11 bases not matched to a gene. The CDR3 has 16 amino acids. The CDR3 loop is CASSGAGDRRGETQYF. The CDR3 region has the DNA TGTGCCAGCAGCGGAGCAGGGGACAGGAGGGGAGAGACCCAGTACTTC.

J is TRBJ1-4 and V is TRBV5-1, with D hard to call. Trimming took 0 bases from V and 8 from J, leaving 8 bases between them. Per germline, CDR1 SGHRS and CDR2 YFSETQ. This CDR3 is 13 amino acids long. The CDR3 DNA reads TGCGCCAGCAGCTTGGAGTGGGGAGAAAAACTGTTTTTT. Translation gives CASSLEWGEKLFF. Filled out from reference TRBV5-1 and TRBJ1-4, the complete variable domain reads KAGVTQTPRYLIKTRGQQVTLSCSPISGHRSVSWYQQTPGQGLQFLFEYFSETQRNKGNFPGRFSGRQFSNSRSEMNVSTLELGDSALYLCASSLEWGEKLFFGSGTQLSVL.

V usage is TRBV15 and J usage is TRBJ2-7; D call uncertain. The CDR3 covers 16 residues. The V gene's germline CDR1 is LNHNV and CDR2 YYDKDF (reference sequence). V lost 0 bases, J lost 2 bases, and 14 bases lay in between. The CDR3 spells CATSRDRQATAYEQYF. The CDR3 DNA is TGTGCCACCAGCAGAGATCGGCAGGCGACCGCCTACGAGCAGTACTTC.

The chain couples TRBV5-6 to TRBJ2-7, with 9 positions matching TRBD1. The CDR3 has 16 residues. V lost 2 bases to trimming and J lost 3 bases; unmatched junction nucleotides: 9. Germline V gene lookup returns CDR1 SGHDT and CDR2 YYEEEE. The CDR3 coding sequence is TGTGCCAGCAGCTTCGGCTGGGACAGGGATTACTACGAGCAGTACTTC. It codes for CASSFGWDRDYYEQYF. The variable domain in full, with the rest retrieved from reference TRBV5-6 and TRBJ2-7, is DAGVTQSPTHLIKTRGQQVTLRCSPKSGHDTVSWYQQALGQGPQFIFQYYEEEERQRGNFPDRFSGHQFPNYSSELNVNALLLGDSALYLCASSFGWDRDYYEQYFGPGTRLTVT.

The V gene is TRBV7-9, the J gene TRBJ1-1; D gene uncertain. The CDR3 extends over 15 amino acids. The V gene's germline CDR1 is SEHNR and CDR2 FQNEAQ (reference sequence). The V gene lost 0 bases and the J gene lost 1 base, with 9 bases spanning the gap. CDR3 protein: CASSLAGKPNTEAFF. In DNA, the CDR3 is TGTGCCAGCAGCTTAGCGGGAAAGCCGAACACTGAAGCTTTCTTT.

The chain carries TRBV7-2 and TRBJ2-1; no clear D gene. CDR1 and CDR2 from the germline V gene are SGHTA and FQGNSA. The CDR3 contains 14 residues. Deletions cut 5 bases from V and 7 bases from J, with 15 bases between. The CDR3 DNA reads TGTGCCAGCAGCCTCGGGTCCTACGGGAATGAGCAGTTCTTC. This translates into CASSLGSYGNEQFF.

This chain joins TRBV7-2 and TRBJ1-5; D is possibly TRBD1 (6 bases). This CDR3 has 14 amino acids. Germline V gene data show CDR1 as SGHTA and CDR2 as FQGNSA. Trimming left V 5 bases short and J 3 bases short, with 11 bases between. The CDR3 region has the DNA TGTGCCAGCAGCCTACAGGGCTTCAATCAGCCCCAGCATTTT. Its protein product is CASSLQGFNQPQHF. Combining the CDR3 with reference TRBV7-2 and TRBJ1-5 gives the whole variable domain GAGVSQSPSNKVTEKGKDVELRCDPISGHTALYWYRQSLGQGLEFLIYFQGNSAPDKSGLPSDRFSAERTGGSVSTLTIQRTQQEDSAVYLCASSLQGFNQPQHFGDGTRLSIL.

This rearrangement joins TRBV19 to TRBJ1-2, with TRBD1 matching 11 bases. The CDR3 is 14 amino acids. CDR1 LNHDA and CDR2 SQIVND come from the germline V gene (reference sequence). With 9 bases clipped from V and 4 bases from J, the junction kept 7 bases outside the gene matches. The CDR3 DNA is TGTGCCAGCTTGGACAGGGGGCGAACCTATGGCTACACCTTC. Its protein is CASLDRGRTYGYTF.

The chain has TRBV3-1 (or the pseudogene TRBV3-2) and TRBJ1-3; D uncertain. This CDR3 spans 13 amino acids. The V end was cut by 0 bases, the J end by 4 bases, with 4 bases between. Germline V gives CDR1 LGHDT, CDR2 YNNKEL (reference sequence). The CDR3 sequence is CASSQDTGNTIYF. CDR3 bases: TGTGCCAGCAGCCAAGATACCGGAAACACCATATATTTT.